Listed below are T cell receptor beta chains from one sample, sequenced in a study of T-cell memory formation after mild COVID-19. One entry per CDR3 protein, called by TCRdb with MiXCR from the 5' RACE reads. The profile shows about 140,000 distinct CDR3 sequences, around 14% of them singletons. Input material: PBMCs or a T cell subset sorted from them (not recorded which). The receptors here all came from an adult woman who had mild COVID-19 (a few samples of this study predate the infection). Cell type and time point are not known. The CDR3 runs from the conserved cysteine through the conserved F or W. D genes are given only for firm matches. Clone size, where shown, is once, few, many, or a class for clones that have expanded.

TRBJ2-5	TRBD2	TRBV5-1	-	CASSLAGGAQEAQYF	TGCGCCAGCAGCCTAGCGGGGGGGGCCCAAGAGGCCCAGTACTTC
TRBJ1-1	TRBD1	TRBV12-3/TRBV12-4	-	CASSWTGGYTEAFF	TGTGCCAGCAGTTGGACAGGGGGGTATACTGAAGCTTTCTTT
TRBJ2-1	-	TRBV19	many	CASTPALSSYNEQFF	TGTGCCAGTACCCCGGCCCTAAGCTCCTACAATGAGCAGTTCTTC
TRBJ2-1	-	TRBV7-6	-	CASSPVAESSYNEQFF	TGTGCCAGCAGCCCCGTAGCGGAGAGCTCCTACAATGAGCAGTTCTTC
TRBJ2-1	-	TRBV3-1	-	CASSPNPSYNEQFF	TGTGCCAGCAGCCCGAACCCGTCCTACAATGAGCAGTTCTTC
TRBJ1-4	-	TRBV12-3/TRBV12-4	once	CASSLATSWGGATNEKLFF	TGTGCCAGCAGTTTGGCGACGTCCTGGGGAGGTGCAACTAATGAAAAACTGTTTTTT
TRBJ1-5	-	TRBV2	many	CAKGLGSNQPQHF	TGTGCCAAGGGGCTTGGGAGCAATCAGCCCCAGCATTTT
TRBJ2-6	-	TRBV24-1	once	CATSLEGSGANVLTF	TGTGCCACCAGCCTAGAAGGATCTGGGGCCAACGTCCTGACTTTC
TRBJ2-3	-	TRBV6-5	-	CASSYSFLPGPDTQYF	TGTGCCAGCAGTTATTCCTTTCTCCCGGGTCCAGATACGCAGTATTTT
TRBJ2-5	TRBD2	TRBV2	-	CASSDLSGDWGETQYF	TGTGCCAGCAGTGACTTGAGCGGGGATTGGGGGGAGACCCAGTACTTC
TRBJ2-3	TRBD2	TRBV7-2	-	CASSLGLAGGPRDTQYF	TGTGCCAGCAGCTTAGGACTAGCGGGAGGGCCAAGGGATACGCAGTATTTT
TRBJ2-1	-	TRBV12-3/TRBV12-4	few	CASRKARDGPPSYNEQFF	TGTGCCAGCAGGAAAGCACGGGACGGTCCTCCCTCCTACAATGAGCAGTTCTTC